Shown below are 32 T cell receptor beta chains from a single sample sequenced in a study of CD8+ T cells in alopecia areata. Following extraction, RNA underwent reverse transcription to cDNA, which served as the sequencing template. Method: immunoSEQ multiplex PCR; TCRdb's copy keeps in-frame clones and lacks some. Here the sample spans fewer than 100,000 clones, roughly 42% being singletons. The sample taken for sequencing was CD4+ T cells sorted from blood. All receptors come from a human donor with alopecia areata.

V and J are TRBV29-1 and TRBJ2-7; D gene unclear. Germline V gene lookup returns CDR1 SQVTM and CDR2 ANQGSEA. This CDR3 is built from 11 residues. Trimming shortened V by 8 bases and J by 0 bases, and 8 bases separated the two germline ends. The CDR3 sequence: CSTVFSYEQYF. Here the CDR3 DNA reads TGCAGCACTGTCTTCTCCTACGAGCAGTACTTC.

The rearrangement joins TRBV29-1 to TRBJ2-5; TRBD2 matches 12 bases. This CDR3 is 16 amino acids long. CDR1 and CDR2 (germline): SQVTM, ANQGSEA. J gave up 5 bases and V 6 bases, and 13 bases lay outside the gene matches. The CDR3 nucleotides are TGCAGCGTCTCTCGGACTAGCGGGGTGCCGAGGGAGACCCAGTACTTC. This sequence encodes CSVSRTSGVPRETQYF.

The chain joins TRBV18 to TRBJ2-7, with a tentative D call TRBD1 (6 bases). This CDR3 region has 12 residues. The ends were cut back, 2 bases at V and 6 bases at J, with 8 bases in the middle. Germline CDR1 KGHSH, CDR2 LQKENI. CDR3 sequence: CASSPTGLEQYF. CDR3 sequence (DNA): TGTGCCAGCTCACCAACAGGGCTCGAGCAGTACTTC.

V and J are TRBV30 and TRBJ1-4; D is uncertain. Per germline, CDR1 GTSNPN and CDR2 SVGIG (reference sequence). This CDR3 contains 11 residues. Trimming stripped 4 bases from V and 6 bases from J, with 6 bases between. CDR3 sequence (DNA): TGTGCCTGGAACTGGGATGAAAAACTGTTTTTT. This codes for CAWNWDEKLFF.

The V gene is TRBV18, the J gene TRBJ2-5; D remains ambiguous. CDR1 and CDR2 from the germline V gene are KGHSH and LQKENI. Trimming pared 3 bases from V and 5 bases from J, leaving 10 bases between. The CDR3 is 13 residues long. The CDR3 sequence is CASSPFLAETQYF. The CDR3 DNA is TGTGCCAGCTCACCGTTCCTTGCGGAGACCCAGTACTTC.

The chain carries TRBV27 and TRBJ2-7; no firm D call. V lost 5 bases and J lost 1, with 6 bases in between. This CDR3 spans 12 amino acids. Germline V gives CDR1 MNHEY, CDR2 SMNVEV (reference sequence). CDR3 coding DNA: TGTGCCAGCAGTCCCAAATCCTACGAGCAGTACTTC. This codes for CASSPKSYEQYF.

This chain connects TRBV30 to TRBJ2-7, with D perhaps TRBD1 (5 bases). Germline CDR1 and CDR2: GTSNPN and SVGIG (reference sequence). The V end was cut by 0 bases, the J end by 0 bases, with 9 bases between. This CDR3 region has 14 residues. CDR3 coding DNA: TGTGCCTGGAGTGTACGACAGAGCTCCTACGAGCAGTACTTC. Amino acids: CAWSVRQSSYEQYF.

This rearrangement joins TRBV5-1 to TRBJ2-2; 15 bases are a match to TRBD2. This CDR3 region has 17 residues. Germline-derived CDR1 and CDR2 are SGHRS and YFSETQ. V dropped 3 bases and J dropped 0; count of bases not matched to a gene: 0. The CDR3 loop reads CASSWTSGGANTGELFF. The DNA for the CDR3 is TGCGCCAGCAGCTGGACTAGCGGGGGGGCGAACACCGGGGAGCTGTTTTTT. The whole variable domain, remainder taken from reference TRBV5-1 and TRBJ2-2, is KAGVTQTPRYLIKTRGQQVTLSCSPISGHRSVSWYQQTPGQGLQFLFEYFSETQRNKGNFPGRFSGRQFSNSRSEMNVSTLELGDSALYLCASSWTSGGANTGELFFGEGSRLTVL.

This clone has a single count. The chain has TRBV23-1 and TRBJ2-1, with 8 bases matching TRBD2. Being an ORF, TRBV23-1 has a function that is uncertain. This CDR3 comprises 16 residues. The ends lost 3 bases at V and 5 bases at J; junction bases unmatched: 9. The CDR3 region has the DNA TGCGCCAGCAGTCATCCCTCTCAGCGGGAGCACAATGAGCAGTTCTTC. It translates to CASSHPSQREHNEQFF.

This chain links TRBV2 with TRBJ2-5; D may match TRBD1 or TRBD2 (5 bases each). The germline V and J ends were trimmed by 8 bases and 1 base, with 14 bases remaining between them. CDR1 is SNHLY and CDR2 is FYNNEI in the germline V gene. This CDR3 is built from 14 residues. CDR3 amino acids: CASGTATIQETQYF. The CDR3 DNA follows: TGTGCCAGCGGGACGGCAACAATCCAAGAGACCCAGTACTTC.

The chain uses TRBV2 and TRBJ2-5; unclear D gene. Germline values: CDR1 SNHLY, CDR2 FYNNEI. The V end lost 6 bases, the J end lost 5 bases, and 7 bases lay between the germline ends. The CDR3 covers 11 residues. The DNA for the CDR3 is TGTGCCAGCAGGGCCATCGAGACCCAGTACTTC. This codes for CASRAIETQYF.

This clone showed up just a few times. The J gene is TRBJ2-3, the V gene TRBV2; the D gene is possibly TRBD2 (6 bases). Trimming pared 10 bases from V and 4 bases from J, leaving 18 bases between. Germline CDR1 reads SNHLY; CDR2 reads FYNNEI. The CDR3 runs to 14 residues. This CDR3 is CAIGSVRGSDTQYF. Written as DNA, the CDR3 is TGTGCCATCGGGAGTGTTCGTGGATCAGATACGCAGTATTTT.

The V gene is TRBV29-1, the J gene TRBJ2-1, with a weak D call TRBD2 (6 bases). Germline V lookup: CDR1 SQVTM, CDR2 ANQGSEA. The CDR3 length is 12 residues. Trimming pared 4 bases from V and 8 bases from J, leaving 12 bases between. DNA for the CDR3: TGCAGCGTTGTGGAGGGATTCGATGAGCAGTTCTTC. It yields the protein CSVVEGFDEQFF.

The chain combines TRBV30 with TRBJ1-2; D gene unclear. V lost 3 bases and J lost 8, with 13 bases in between. This CDR3 comprises 12 residues. Germline loops: CDR1 GTSNPN, CDR2 SVGIG (reference sequence). CDR3: CAWSPRPRGYTF. The CDR3 region has the DNA TGTGCCTGGAGCCCAAGACCGAGAGGCTACACCTTC.

The chain uses TRBV5-1 and TRBJ2-7, with D perhaps matching TRBD1 (5 bases). This CDR3 is 14 amino acids long. The germline gives CDR1 SGHRS, CDR2 YFSETQ. The V end was cut by 1 base, the J end by 5 bases, with 13 bases between. CDR3 bases: TGCGCCAGCAGCTTGCCCGCGGCGACAGACGAGCAGTACTTC. It translates to CASSLPAATDEQYF.

This sequence joins TRBV29-1 and TRBJ1-2; 10 positions agree with TRBD1. The CDR3 length is 13 residues. Unmatched junction bases numbered 7, after V lost 4 bases and J lost 8 bases. Germline V gene lookup returns CDR1 SQVTM and CDR2 ANQGSEA. In DNA form, the CDR3 reads TGCAGCGTTGCCGAGACAGGGGGCTCGGGCTACACCTTC. Protein sequence: CSVAETGGSGYTF.

The gene calls are TRBV7-2 and TRBJ2-7, with 8 bases identical to TRBD1. V dropped 5 bases and J dropped 6; count of bases not matched to a gene: 9. Per germline, CDR1 SGHTA and CDR2 FQGNSA. The CDR3 is 14 amino acids. CDR3 nucleotides: TGTGCCAGCAGCCAAAGGACAGGGATCTCCGAGCAGTACTTC. Its translation is CASSQRTGISEQYF.

The chain carries TRBV28 and TRBJ1-2, with 7 bases matching TRBD1. V lost 5 bases, J lost 8 bases, and 5 bases stayed unmatched. This CDR3 contains 12 residues. The germline V gene has CDR1 MDHEN and CDR2 SYDVKM. CDR3 loop: CASSPTGRGYTF. The CDR3 DNA reads as TGTGCCAGCAGTCCGACAGGGAGGGGCTACACCTTC.

This chain links TRBV29-1 with TRBJ2-5; D uncertain. The germline V gene has CDR1 SQVTM and CDR2 ANQGSEA. With 4 bases removed from V and 1 base from J, the gap between germline ends came to 10 bases. The CDR3 spans 13 residues. The DNA of the CDR3 is TGCAGCGTTGCTATCAGTTCCCAAGAGACCCAGTACTTC. This gives the protein CSVAISSQETQYF.

Only a few counts were recorded for this clone. The chain carries TRBV5-6 and TRBJ2-6; no definite D call. CDR1 and CDR2 from the germline V gene are SGHDT and YYEEEE. This CDR3 has 17 residues. V was cut by 0 bases and J by 2 bases, with 12 bases left in between. The CDR3 spells CASSLGRTSPGANVLTF. DNA for the CDR3: TGTGCCAGCAGCTTGGGCAGAACGAGCCCTGGGGCCAACGTCCTGACTTTC. The full variable domain, in which reference TRBV5-6 and TRBJ2-6 provide the parts outside the CDR3, is DAGVTQSPTHLIKTRGQQVTLRCSPKSGHDTVSWYQQALGQGPQFIFQYYEEEERQRGNFPDRFSGHQFPNYSSELNVNALLLGDSALYLCASSLGRTSPGANVLTFGAGSRLTVL.

A few counts support this clone. The chain couples TRBV29-1 to TRBJ2-3; the match to TRBD2 covers 9 bases. The germline V gene has CDR1 SQVTM and CDR2 ANQGSEA. The length of the CDR3 is 13 residues. J was trimmed by 8 bases and V by 7 bases; bases with no gene match: 10. CDR3 DNA: TGCAGCGCGAATAGCGGGGGCATCGGTACGCAGTATTTT. Amino acids: CSANSGGIGTQYF.

This clone was seen a few times. The rearrangement uses TRBV7-6 and TRBJ2-7, with D possibly matching TRBD1 (5 bases). Germline CDR1 reads SGHVS; CDR2 reads FNYEAQ. Trimming cost V 0 bases and J 5 bases, with 8 bases left between them. There are 13 residues in the CDR3. As DNA, the CDR3 is TGTGCCAGCAGCTTAGCGACAGTCAACGAGCAGTACTTC. It codes for CASSLATVNEQYF. Complete variable domain (other parts from reference TRBV7-6 and TRBJ2-7): GAGVSQSPRYKVTKRGQDVALRCDPISGHVSLYWYRQALGQGPEFLTYFNYEAQQDKSGLPNDRFSAERPEGSISTLTIQRTEQRDSAMYRCASSLATVNEQYFGPGTRLTVT.

A few counts support this clone. The chain joins TRBV29-1 to TRBJ2-5, with D possibly TRBD2 on 6 matching bases. The CDR3 is 14 residues long. Trimming removed 7 bases at V and 6 bases at J, with 21 bases between. CDR1 and CDR2 from the germline V gene are SQVTM and ANQGSEA. CDR3 in DNA: TGCAGCGCCCCTGGGGGGAACAATCATCAGACCCAGTACTTC. This sequence encodes CSAPGGNNHQTQYF.

The chain has TRBV2 and TRBJ2-5; a weak D match, TRBD1 (5 bases). V dropped 3 bases and J dropped 5 bases, with 10 bases sitting between them. Germline V gives CDR1 SNHLY, CDR2 FYNNEI. CDR3 size: 13 residues. The CDR3 sequence is CASSDRGYETQYF. Written as DNA, the CDR3 is TGTGCCAGCAGTGATAGGGGTTACGAGACCCAGTACTTC.

V gene TRBV30 combines with J gene TRBJ1-5, with D uncertain. The CDR3 length is 13 residues. In germline, CDR1 is GTSNPN, CDR2 SVGIG (reference sequence). V was pared by 3 bases and J by 2 bases, with 8 bases between. CDR3 nucleotides: TGTGCCTGGAGCCTACACGGCAATCAGCCCCAGCATTTT. Protein: CAWSLHGNQPQHF.

V and J are TRBV9 and TRBJ1-1; D not certain. This CDR3 contains 14 residues. V dropped 4 bases and J dropped 6 bases, with 16 bases sitting between them. The germline gives CDR1 SGDLS, CDR2 YYNGEE. As DNA, the CDR3 is TGTGCCAGCAGCCCCGACTACAGCCGCGCTGAAGCTTTCTTT. Translation: CASSPDYSRAEAFF.

The chain links TRBV5-1 to TRBJ2-7; D remains unclear. CDR1 is SGHRS and CDR2 is YFSETQ in the germline V gene. The CDR3 is 12 residues long. The V end lost 1 base, the J end lost 5 bases, and 7 bases lay between the germline ends. The CDR3: CASSLSGNEQYF. CDR3 sequence (DNA): TGCGCCAGCAGCTTGTCAGGCAACGAGCAGTACTTC.

The rearrangement joins TRBV15 to TRBJ2-7; D not certain. V lost 0 bases and J 2 bases, leaving 11 bases between the germline ends. Looked up from germline, CDR1 is LNHNV and CDR2 is YYDKDF (reference sequence). This CDR3 is 15 amino acids long. In DNA, the CDR3 is TGTGCCACCAGCAGAGATCTGGCAGGCCCCTACGAGCAGTACTTC. This codes for CATSRDLAGPYEQYF.

This clone has only a few counts. CDR3 sequence reads: CASSDPLGNEQYF. As DNA, the CDR3 is TGTGCCAGCAGTGACCCCCTGGGCAACGAGCAGTACTTC. The rearrangement joins TRBV28 to TRBJ2-7; no definite D call. V was shortened by 5 bases and J by 5 bases, with 13 bases between the two germline ends. Germline V CDR1 and CDR2: MDHEN, SYDVKM. The CDR3 spans 13 residues.

The V and J genes are TRBV29-1 and TRBJ2-7; unclear D gene. V was trimmed by 6 bases and J by 0 bases, leaving 15 bases between them. The germline V gene has CDR1 SQVTM and CDR2 ANQGSEA. The CDR3 has 14 amino acids. As DNA, the CDR3 is TGCAGCGTGTCGGGCCTCCTCAGCTCCTACGAGCAGTACTTC. Its protein product is CSVSGLLSSYEQYF.

The rearrangement uses TRBV7-9 and TRBJ2-7; D gene unclear. CDR3 size: 12 residues. Germline V gene lookup returns CDR1 SEHNR and CDR2 FQNEAQ (reference sequence). The ends were cut back, 4 bases at V and 4 bases at J, with 8 bases in the middle. The CDR3 DNA is TGTGCCAGCAGCTCGCTTGGGTACGAGCAGTACTTC. Protein: CASSSLGYEQYF. Drawing the rest from reference TRBV7-9 and TRBJ2-7, the complete variable domain is DTGVSQNPRHKITKRGQNVTFRCDPISEHNRLYWYRQTLGQGPEFLTYFQNEAQLEKSRLLSDRFSAERPKGSFSTLEIQRTEQGDSAMYLCASSSLGYEQYFGPGTRLTVT.

V usage is TRBV5-6 and J usage is TRBJ2-7; TRBD2 might be the D (5 bases). CDR3 size: 13 residues. V shed 4 bases and J shed 5 bases, with 13 bases lying between them. CDR1 is SGHDT and CDR2 is YYEEEE in the germline V gene. The CDR3 DNA sequence: TGTGCCAGCAGCGTAGGACGGGGAGACGAGCAGTACTTC. This gives the protein CASSVGRGDEQYF.